What follows are 15 T cell receptor beta chains derived from one specimen sequenced in a study of T cells in Graves' hyperthyroidism and ophthalmopathy. What was amplified from RNA transcripts were TCR beta CDR3 regions. Carried out on the TCR CDR3, a first-round RT-PCR used the HTBI primer set. Using its own MiXCR run on the multiplex PCR reads, TCRdb lists one record per CDR3 protein. The table lists under 400,000 distinct CDR3 sequences, around 13% of them singletons, with 9% to 9.5% in the top ten. The specimen was blood. These receptors originate from a woman aged 18-30 years with Graves' hyperthyroidism.

This clonotype was observed many times. The chain has TRBV28 and TRBJ2-1; no reliable D call. Germline CDR1 reads MDHEN; CDR2 reads SYDVKM. The germline V and J ends were trimmed by 3 bases and 0 bases, with 6 bases remaining between them. The CDR3 is made up of 14 amino acids. Written as DNA, the CDR3 is TGTGCCAGCAGTTTCGGAAGCTCCTACAATGAGCAGTTCTTC. It translates to CASSFGSSYNEQFF.

Many counts were recorded for this clonotype. V is TRBV11-2 and J is TRBJ1-3; D is possibly TRBD1 (6 bases). Germline V gives CDR1 SGHAT, CDR2 FQNNGV. The CDR3 is 14 residues long. Trimming stripped 5 bases from V and 4 bases from J, with 12 bases between. The CDR3 DNA reads as TGTGCCAGCAGCCCAGGGGCCCGGGGAAACACCATATATTTT. Its protein is CASSPGARGNTIYF.

The chain is built from TRBV9 and TRBJ2-6, with D maybe TRBD1 (6 bases). Between the trimmed V and J ends, which lost 1 base and 0 bases, there was a span of 11 bases. Germline CDR1 and CDR2: SGDLS and YYNGEE. There are 17 residues in the CDR3. The CDR3 reads CASSVYRDYSGANVLTF. Written as DNA, the CDR3 is TGTGCCAGCAGCGTATACAGGGATTACTCTGGGGCCAACGTCCTGACTTTC.

This clonotype was recorded many times. V is TRBV12-3 or TRBV12-4 and J is TRBJ2-7; 7 nucleotides line up with TRBD1. The J segment lost 5 bases and the V segment lost 8 bases, leaving 6 bases of the junction unmatched. The CDR3 extends over 12 amino acids. The DNA of the CDR3 is TGTGCCAGCCGCGACAGGGCCCACGAGCAGTACTTC. Amino acid sequence: CASRDRAHEQYF.

The genes are TRBV12-5 and TRBJ2-3; 7 bases are shared with TRBD1. CDR3 length equals 19 residues. V gave up 1 base and J gave up 5 bases; unmatched junction bases: 18. From germline, CDR1 is LGHNT and CDR2 FRNRAP. CDR3 region: CASGLASKTGDTLLDTQYF. DNA for the CDR3: TGTGCTAGTGGTTTGGCCTCAAAAACAGGGGACACCCTGTTAGATACGCAGTATTTT.

CDR3 bases: TGTGCCAGCAGCGAGGGGCCCGGGACTAGCGACCAAGAGACCCAGTACTTC. Protein sequence: CASSEGPGTSDQETQYF. The chain uses TRBV11-2 and TRBJ2-5; 10 bases align to TRBD2. V lost 5 bases, J lost 0 bases, and 9 bases stayed unmatched. Germline V gives CDR1 SGHAT, CDR2 FQNNGV. CDR3 length: 17 residues.

The chain employs TRBV7-9 and TRBJ2-7, with unresolved D. From germline, CDR1 is SEHNR and CDR2 FQNEAQ (reference sequence). The CDR3 totals 15 residues. The V gene lost 0 bases and the J gene lost 9 bases, with 18 bases spanning the gap. CDR3 sequence reads: CASSLAPDGVSGQYF. CDR3 nucleotides: TGTGCCAGCAGCTTAGCGCCTGATGGGGTGAGTGGGCAGTACTTC.

This clonotype was seen many times. The chain joins TRBV7-6 to TRBJ2-7; 9 nucleotides align to TRBD2. Unmatched junction bases numbered 6, after V lost 0 bases and J lost 3 bases. This CDR3 has 16 amino acids. Germline CDR1 reads SGHVS; CDR2 reads FNYEAQ. The CDR3 protein is CASSLALAGDNYEQYF. The CDR3 DNA is TGTGCCAGCAGCTTAGCCTTAGCGGGGGACAACTACGAGCAGTACTTC.

This clonotype occurred a few times. The chain has TRBV18 and TRBJ1-2; a weak D match, TRBD1 (6 bases). The germline V gene has CDR1 KGHSH and CDR2 LQKENI. The CDR3 loop spans 13 amino acids. Trimming cost V 2 bases and J 6 bases, with 10 bases left between them. The chain's CDR3 is CASSPTGKNGYTF. CDR3 nucleotide sequence: TGTGCCAGCTCACCAACAGGGAAGAATGGCTACACCTTC.

In its sample, this clonotype was seen a few times. V is TRBV10-3 and J is TRBJ2-7; the D gene could be TRBD1 or TRBD2 (5 bases each). Germline V gene sequence: CDR1 ENHRY, CDR2 SYGVKD. V was pared by 11 bases and J by 6 bases, with 20 bases between. The CDR3 length is 13 residues. The CDR3 region is CAARDRAMGEQYF. In nucleotides, the CDR3 is TGTGCCGCCCGGGACCGGGCTATGGGCGAGCAGTACTTC.

There are many counts of this clonotype. The rearrangement joins TRBV28 to TRBJ2-7; 7 bases line up with TRBD2. Looked up from germline, CDR1 is MDHEN and CDR2 is SYDVKM. Trimming removed 2 bases from V and 5 bases from J; junction bases left unmatched: 9. This CDR3 spans 15 amino acids. CDR3 in amino acids: CASSLGSSGGDEQYF. CDR3 nucleotides: TGTGCCAGCAGTTTAGGGTCTAGCGGCGGGGACGAGCAGTACTTC.

Notes on this clonotype: It may be a read error: a sequence one base away is much more abundant. The rearrangement joins TRBV27 to TRBJ2-7, with 12 bases identical to TRBD1. The CDR3 is made up of 16 amino acids. V lost 5 bases, J lost 5 bases, and 10 bases stayed unmatched. Germline CDR1 reads MNHEY; CDR2 reads SMNVEV (reference sequence). The CDR3 coding sequence is TGTGCCAGCAGTCCGACCGGGACAGGGGGCCGCCACGAGCAGTACTTC. It yields the protein CASSPTGTGGRHEQYF.

This clonotype was counted ten times or more. The chain is built from TRBV3-1 and TRBJ1-3; possibly TRBD1 for D (5 bases). Trimming stripped 6 bases from V and 5 bases from J, with 14 bases between. CDR3 size: 14 residues. Germline V gene lookup returns CDR1 LGHDT and CDR2 YNNKEL (reference sequence). CDR3 in DNA: TGTGCCAGCAGTGGGCAGGGAGGCCGAAACACCATATATTTT. Its protein is CASSGQGGRNTIYF.

With regard to this clonotype: The junction differs from germline at one of its ends, possibly a read error. V gene TRBV9 combines with J gene TRBJ2-3, with TRBD2 identical over 7 bases. CDR3 length: 17 amino acids. CDR1 and CDR2 from the germline V gene are SGDLS and YYNGEE. The CDR3 is CAGSSQRGRRETDTQYF. Here the CDR3 DNA reads TGTGCCGGCAGCTCCCAGCGGGGACGGAGAGAGACAGATACGCAGTATTTT.

This clonotype was recorded many times. The chain links TRBV15 to TRBJ1-6; D ambiguous. The CDR3 loop spans 13 amino acids. CDR1 LNHNV and CDR2 YYDKDF come from the germline V gene (reference sequence). V gave up 0 bases and J gave up 10 bases, with 7 bases separating them. CDR3 sequence: CATSREHQSPLHF. CDR3 DNA: TGTGCCACCAGCAGAGAGCATCAATCACCCCTCCACTTT.